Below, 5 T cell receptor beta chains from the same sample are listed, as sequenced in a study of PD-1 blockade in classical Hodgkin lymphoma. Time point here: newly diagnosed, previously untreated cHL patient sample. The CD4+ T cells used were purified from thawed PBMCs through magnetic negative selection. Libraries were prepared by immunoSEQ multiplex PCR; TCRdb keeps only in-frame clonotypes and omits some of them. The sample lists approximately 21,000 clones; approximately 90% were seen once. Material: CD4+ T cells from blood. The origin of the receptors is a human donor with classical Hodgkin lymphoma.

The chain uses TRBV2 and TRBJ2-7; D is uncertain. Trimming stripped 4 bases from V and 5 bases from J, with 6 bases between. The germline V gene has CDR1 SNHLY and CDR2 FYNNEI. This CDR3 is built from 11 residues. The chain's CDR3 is CASSAGHEQYF. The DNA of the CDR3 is TGTGCCAGCAGTGCAGGCCACGAGCAGTACTTC.

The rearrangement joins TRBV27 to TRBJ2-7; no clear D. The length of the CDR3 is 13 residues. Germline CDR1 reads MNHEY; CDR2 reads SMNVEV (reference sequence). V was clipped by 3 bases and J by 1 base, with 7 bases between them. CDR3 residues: CASSFQQSYEQYF. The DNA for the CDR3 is TGTGCCAGCAGTTTTCAGCAGTCCTACGAGCAGTACTTC.

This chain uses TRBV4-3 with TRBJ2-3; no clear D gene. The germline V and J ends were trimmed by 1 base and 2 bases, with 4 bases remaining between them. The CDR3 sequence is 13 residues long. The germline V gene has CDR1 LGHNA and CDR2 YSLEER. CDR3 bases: TGCGCCAGCAGCCAAGGAGCCACAGATACGCAGTATTTT. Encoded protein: CASSQGATDTQYF.

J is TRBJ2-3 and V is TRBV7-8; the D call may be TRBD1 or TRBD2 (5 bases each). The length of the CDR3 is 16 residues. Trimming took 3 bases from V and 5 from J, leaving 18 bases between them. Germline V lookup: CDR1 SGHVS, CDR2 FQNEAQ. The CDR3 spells CASSLLRDGARDTQYF. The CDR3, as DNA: TGTGCCAGCAGCTTGCTCCGGGACGGCGCGAGAGATACGCAGTATTTT.

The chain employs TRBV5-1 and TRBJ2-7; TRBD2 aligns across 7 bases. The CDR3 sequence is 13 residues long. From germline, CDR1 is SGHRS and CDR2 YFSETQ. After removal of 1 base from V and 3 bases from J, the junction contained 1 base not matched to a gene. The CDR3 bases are TGCGCCAGCAGCTTGCGGGGGGACTACGAGCAGTACTTC. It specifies CASSLRGDYEQYF.